The 14 T cell receptor beta chains given below trace back to one sample, sequenced in a study of blood T cell repertoires in COVID-19. Produced via immunoSEQ multiplex PCR; TCRdb's table is partial and in-frame only. The sample has nearly 200,000 clones, 65% to 85% seen once; the top ten hold around 7%. The specimen sequenced was PBMCs or T cells enriched from blood (not recorded which). All receptors derive from a man aged 35 to 55 who had recovered from COVID-19.

This chain connects TRBV7-2 to TRBJ1-1; 8 nucleotides line up with TRBD1. From germline, CDR1 is SGHTA and CDR2 FQGNSA. The CDR3 has 14 amino acids. Trimming at V came to 5 bases and at J to 4 bases, leaving 6 bases not matched to a gene. The CDR3 loop reads CASSLGQGLTEAFF. The CDR3 nucleotides are TGTGCCAGCAGCCTCGGACAGGGTCTCACTGAAGCTTTCTTT.

The J gene is TRBJ2-5, the V gene TRBV5-4, with 7 nucleotides matching TRBD1. Germline lookup yields CDR1 SGHNT and CDR2 YYREEE (reference sequence). The CDR3 contains 14 residues. Trimming removed 3 bases from V and 2 bases from J; junction bases left unmatched: 4. The CDR3 DNA follows: TGTGCCAGCAGCTCACAGGGGCCTCAAGAGACCCAGTACTTC. This encodes CASSSQGPQETQYF.

V usage is TRBV3-1 (or the pseudogene TRBV3-2) and J usage is TRBJ1-5; D may be TRBD1 (5 bases). Germline CDR1 is LGHDT and CDR2 is YNNKEL (reference sequence). V was clipped by 1 base and J by 3 bases, with 10 bases between them. The CDR3 spans 15 residues. This CDR3 reads CASSQGGSPNQPQHF. CDR3 DNA sequence: TGTGCCAGCAGCCAAGGGGGCAGCCCCAATCAGCCCCAGCATTTT.

As to this clone: Mismatch with germline at one junction end may stem from a read error. Different DNA sequences within this sample yield the same CDR3. The chain couples TRBV4-3 to TRBJ2-3, with D perhaps matching TRBD1 (6 bases). Germline V gene sequence: CDR1 LGHNA, CDR2 YSLEER. The CDR3 loop spans 15 amino acids. The CDR3 loop is CASSQAGTLTDTQYF. The CDR3 DNA sequence: TGCGCCAGCAGCCAAGCCGGGACACTAACAGATACACAGTATTTT.

This rearrangement joins TRBV6-5 to TRBJ1-2, with 11 nucleotides matching TRBD1. J gave up 7 bases and V 2 bases, and 6 bases lay outside the gene matches. This CDR3 is 15 amino acids long. Germline V gene lookup returns CDR1 MNHEY and CDR2 SVGAGI. In DNA form, the CDR3 reads TGTGCCAGCAGTTACGGGGACAGGGGGAATGGTGGCTACACCTTC. Amino acids: CASSYGDRGNGGYTF.

This chain joins TRBV7-2 and TRBJ2-7, with D possibly TRBD1 on 7 matching bases. CDR1 is SGHTA, CDR2 FQGNSA, per germline. The V gene lost 8 bases and the J gene lost 4 bases, with 15 bases spanning the gap. The CDR3 contains 13 residues. The CDR3 here is CASGGTEFYEQYF. The CDR3 DNA reads as TGTGCCAGCGGCGGGACAGAATTTTACGAGCAGTACTTC.

The chain links TRBV18 to TRBJ2-5, with 12 bases identical to TRBD2. Looked up from germline, CDR1 is KGHSH and CDR2 is LQKENI. This CDR3 is built from 17 residues. Trimming took 3 bases from V and 2 from J; bases not matched to a gene: 7. The CDR3 DNA reads as TGTGCCAGCTCACCGAGACTAGCGGGGGCCTCACAAGAGACCCAGTACTTC. It yields the protein CASSPRLAGASQETQYF.

This clone has just a few counts. CDR3 amino acids: CASSLAFDTSNQPQHF. The CDR3, as DNA: TGTGCCAGCAGCTTGGCCTTTGACACTTCCAATCAGCCCCAGCATTTT. The rearrangement uses TRBV5-5 and TRBJ1-5, with no clear D. This CDR3 has 16 residues. The V end lost 0 bases, the J end lost 3 bases, and 13 bases lay between the germline ends. CDR1 and CDR2 from the germline V gene are SGHKS and YYEKEE (reference sequence).

This sequence joins TRBV7-8 and TRBJ1-4, with D possibly matching TRBD1 (5 bases). Trimming stripped 5 bases from V and 5 bases from J, with 30 bases between. Looked up from germline, CDR1 is SGHVS and CDR2 is FQNEAQ. The CDR3 loop spans 20 amino acids. The CDR3: CASSHLLHIRAREENEKLFF. CDR3 sequence (DNA): TGTGCCAGCAGCCACCTTCTTCACATCAGGGCCCGCGAAGAGAATGAAAAACTGTTTTTT.

V gene TRBV5-4 combines with J gene TRBJ1-1; 7 bases match TRBD1. The CDR3 loop spans 15 amino acids. Germline CDR1 SGHNT, CDR2 YYREEE (reference sequence). The V gene end was trimmed by 3 bases and the J gene end by 4 bases; junction bases not matched to a gene: 9. The CDR3 DNA reads TGTGCCAGCAGCTCTGGGAAGGGGGCGTTCACTGAAGCTTTCTTT. Translated: CASSSGKGAFTEAFF.

The chain uses TRBV12-3 or TRBV12-4 and TRBJ2-5; D gene ambiguous. V was clipped by 1 base and J by 4 bases, with 7 bases between them. The CDR3 is 13 amino acids. Here the CDR3 DNA reads TGTGCCAGCAGTTTAGGTTACGGAGAGACCCAGTACTTC. This codes for CASSLGYGETQYF.

The rearrangement uses TRBV2 and TRBJ1-3, with no clear D. Germline-derived CDR1 and CDR2 are SNHLY and FYNNEI. V lost 8 bases to trimming and J lost 2 bases, with 13 bases between them. The CDR3 is 14 residues long. DNA for the CDR3: TGTGCCAGCGGGTTGACAATCGCTGGAAACACCATATATTTT. Translation gives CASGLTIAGNTIYF.

The chain combines TRBV6-5 with TRBJ2-3; 9 nucleotides align to TRBD2. Germline values: CDR1 MNHEY, CDR2 SVGAGI. J gave up 11 bases and V 8 bases, and 5 bases lay outside the gene matches. This CDR3 is built from 11 residues. The CDR3 protein is CASRLAGRQYF. In DNA form, the CDR3 reads TGTGCCAGCCGGCTAGCGGGGAGGCAGTATTTT.

The CDR3: CASKEQGYLFF. The CDR3 DNA follows: TGTGCCAGCAAGGAACAGGGATACCTGTTTTTT. The chain couples TRBV28 to TRBJ1-4, with D perhaps TRBD1 (6 bases). CDR3 size: 11 residues. The germline V gene encodes CDR1 MDHEN and CDR2 SYDVKM. Trimming removed 7 bases at V and 14 bases at J, with 14 bases between. The variable domain in full, with the rest retrieved from reference TRBV28 and TRBJ1-4, is DVKVTQSSRYLVKRTGEKVFLECVQDMDHENMFWYRQDPGLGLRLIYFSYDVKMKEKGDIPEGYSVSREKKERFSLILESASTNQTSMYLCASKEQGYLFFGSGTQLSVL.